This T cell receptor beta chain comes out of a study of radiation and T cells in renal cell carcinoma. Study-wide results and limits: Top tumor clonotypes rose in blood 2 weeks post-radiation, then contracted. Pretreatment tumor biopsies were lacking, so baseline clonotypes are unknown.

Time point meaning: blood 4 weeks post-SBRT, at nephrectomy. Treatment specified: 15 Gy SBRT to primary tumor, nephrectomy 4 weeks later. Nephrectomy followed 15 Gy stereotactic body radiation by 4 weeks. In the case of this clone: Its matching antigen is unknown.

Trimming cost V 2 bases and J 6 bases, with 11 bases left between them. Germline V lookup: CDR1 MNHEY, CDR2 SVGAGI. CDR3 length: 14 amino acids. Measured with immunoSEQ multiplex PCR; TCRdb has only the in-frame clones, and not every one. The sample carries approximately 90,000 clones, approximately 80% recorded once. The TCR comes from a man aged 50 or older with renal cell carcinoma. This material consisted of blood, taken from a patient whose treatment included radiotherapy and nephrectomy. The V gene is TRBV6-5, the J gene TRBJ2-1; no definite D call. CDR3 sequence reads: CASSYDSDLNEQFF. CDR3 nucleotide sequence: TGTGCCAGCAGTTACGATTCCGACCTCAATGAGCAGTTCTTC.